A single T cell receptor beta chain is shown here with its context. These data belong to a study of blood T cell repertoires in COVID-19. Background on the study: Specimens from acute and convalescent COVID-19 originated in the United States, Italy and Spain.

The protocol was immunoSEQ multiplex PCR, while the TCRdb copy is restricted to in-frame clones and leaves out a portion. Of under 250,000 clones detected, 60% to 85% appear once; the ten largest clones hold about 7%. CDR1 and CDR2 from the germline V gene are MNHNS and SASEGT. With 0 bases removed from V and 2 bases from J, the gap between germline ends came to 9 bases. This CDR3 region has 15 residues. This receptor was taken from a woman aged 70-85 years with acute or convalescent COVID-19. The sample comprised peripheral blood. This rearrangement joins TRBV6-1 to TRBJ2-3; D not certain. The CDR3 nucleotides are TGTGCCAGCAGTGAAGCCCCTCGGGTCACAGATACGCAGTATTTT. This encodes CASSEAPRVTDTQYF.